This T cell receptor beta chain was observed in a study of cytotoxic CD8 clonotypes in ibrutinib-treated CLL (dated by TCRdb to the early 2020s). Describing the broader study: The cohort was composed of ten to eleven relapsed/refractory and around 14 treatment-naive patients; IGHV unmutated status was identified in approximately 18 patients. Responses were partial in approximately 24 patients and complete in 2; after median around 66 months follow-up, roughly 15 stayed in remission and some twelve progressed. Samples at response were collected after a median of around twelve months of treatment, with a range of roughly 6 to 36 months. Samples averaged roughly 260,000 productive templates and more than 85,000 productive rearrangements. Of the 70 to 90 people in the trial, around 25 had longitudinal samples available. Cryopreserved peripheral blood mononuclear cells were collected before treatment, at response, and at either disease progression or sustained remission. Patients were still on ibrutinib when every remission and progressive disease sample was collected.

Paper-wide results and their limitations: Baseline clonality exceeded that of age-matched healthy donors and correlated strongly with circulating CD8+ T-cell counts. An increase in clonality was observed at ibrutinib response, with clonality remaining stable during sustained remission and falling back toward baseline at progression. Public clonotypes were rare and either contracted or stayed stable during treatment, and the rise in clonality at ibrutinib response reflected the expansion of private clonotypes. Sampling times were not matched between patients in sustained remission and patients whose disease was progressing, and lymph node repertoires were not examined.

Comment on this clone: The clone's antigen remains unknown. Base qualities are not at hand, and no much larger clone is one base apart.

The time point label of this sample denotes: around 25 months on ibrutinib. For TCR beta library preparation, around 1.8 micrograms of genomic DNA were extracted from the cryopreserved PBMCs. Longitudinal blood samples from CLL patients on ibrutinib monotherapy underwent high-throughput TCR beta sequencing. Patients were enrolled in a phase 2 open-label single-center ibrutinib monotherapy trial. On a MiSeq, deep resolution sequencing aimed for a depth between 1 in 1 million and 1 in 200,000 T cells, with each clonotype covered around 9.2x on average. The immunoSEQ hsTCRB Kit was used to generate the TCR beta libraries. Under the source paper's analysis protocol: The data were analyzed with ImmunoSEQ Analyzer and ImmunoSEQ Data Assistant, and V, D and J gene assignments followed IMGT definitions. Clonality, with values ranging from 0 to 1, was calculated as one minus the normalized Shannon entropy of productive rearrangement frequencies. Only overrepresented clonotypes making up at least 0.05% of each patient's repertoire were included in the public clonotype analysis. About a dozen age-matched healthy donor repertoires from immuneACCESS served as clonality controls. Here the immuneACCESS table is served through TCRdb, limited to in-frame sequences with V and J called. Missing clones are a known gap in these copies; in checked studies unresolved V genes cover under half, and the rest lacks a known reason. From that table come the V and J calls and clone size; the DNA was used to work out D and trimming. The sample records approximately 210,000 clones, over 60% of which are singletons. Of the sample, around an eighth is held by the ten largest clones.

According to the germline V gene, CDR1 reads ENHRY and CDR2 reads SYGVKD. V is reduced by 0 bases and J by 2 bases, leaving a spacing of 14 bases between them. CDR3 length: 17 amino acids, cysteine to phenylalanine. Just CDR3 DNA is preserved here, 51 bases in frame from base 1. This receptor chain uses TRBV10-3 and TRBJ1-3; a tentative D match to TRBD1 spans 5 bases. Sequenced material: PBMCs, taken after 24 months of ibrutinib treatment. The receptor comes from a human donor with chronic lymphocytic leukemia. In nucleotides, the sequence is TGTGCCATCAGTGAGTCGAAGAGGGGACTAACTGGAAACACCATATATTTT. Translated, it gives CAISESKRGLTGNTIYF.